This entry features one T cell receptor beta chain sequence. Germline CDR1 is MNHEY and CDR2 is SVGEGT. Trimming stripped 5 bases from V and 1 base from J, with 15 bases between. CDR3 length: 16 residues. These data are taken from a study of blood T cell repertoires in COVID-19. Overall study: Sources were T cells, B-cell-depleted T cells, or PBMCs; the material itself was cDNA or gDNA.

In the authors' workflow: Counts of nucleated cells, estimated from reference gene primer amplification, were obtained. Sequencing was performed with immunoSEQ multiplex PCR; in TCRdb, only in-frame clones are kept and a portion is missing. That table furnishes V, J and clone size, whereas the DNA furnished D and trimming. There are about 110,000 clones in the sample; approximately 68% occur only once, and over 6% lies in the top ten. J is TRBJ1-5 and V is TRBV6-2 or TRBV6-3; no clear D. This sequence was found in a woman aged 55-75 years with acute or convalescent COVID-19. Sequencing was carried out using peripheral blood. CDR3 residues: CASSRTAGSSNQPQHF. For the CDR3, the DNA is TGTGCCAGCAGTCGTACCGCAGGATCAAGCAATCAGCCCCAGCATTTT.